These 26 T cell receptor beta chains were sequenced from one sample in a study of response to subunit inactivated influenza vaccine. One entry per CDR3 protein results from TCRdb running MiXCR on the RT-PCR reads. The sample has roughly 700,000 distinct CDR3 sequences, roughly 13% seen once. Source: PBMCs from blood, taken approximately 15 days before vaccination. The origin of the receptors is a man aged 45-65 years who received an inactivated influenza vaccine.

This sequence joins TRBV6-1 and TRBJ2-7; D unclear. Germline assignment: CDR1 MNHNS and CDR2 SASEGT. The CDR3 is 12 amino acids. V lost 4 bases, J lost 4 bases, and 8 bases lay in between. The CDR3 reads CASSGTRYEQYF. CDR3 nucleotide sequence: TGTGCCAGCAGTGGTACGAGGTACGAGCAGTACTTC.

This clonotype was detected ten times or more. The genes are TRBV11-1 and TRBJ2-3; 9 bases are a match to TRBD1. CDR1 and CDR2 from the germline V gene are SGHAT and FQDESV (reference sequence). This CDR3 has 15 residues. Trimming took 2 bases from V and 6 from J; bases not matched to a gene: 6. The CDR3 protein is CASSLTTGGFDTQYF. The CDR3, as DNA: TGTGCCAGCAGCTTAACGACAGGGGGATTTGATACGCAGTATTTT.

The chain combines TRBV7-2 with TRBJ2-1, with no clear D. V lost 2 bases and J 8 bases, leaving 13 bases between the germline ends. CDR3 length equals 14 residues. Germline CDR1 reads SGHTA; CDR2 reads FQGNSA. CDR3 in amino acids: CASSLSQTSDEQFF. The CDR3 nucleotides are TGTGCCAGCAGCTTAAGTCAGACATCTGATGAGCAGTTCTTC.

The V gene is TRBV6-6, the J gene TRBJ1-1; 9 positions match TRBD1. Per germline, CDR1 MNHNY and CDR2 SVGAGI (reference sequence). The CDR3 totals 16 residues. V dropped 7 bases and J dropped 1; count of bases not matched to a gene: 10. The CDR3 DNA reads TGTGCCAGCACAAAATCCGGGACAGGGCCGAACACTGAAGCTTTCTTT. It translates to CASTKSGTGPNTEAFF.

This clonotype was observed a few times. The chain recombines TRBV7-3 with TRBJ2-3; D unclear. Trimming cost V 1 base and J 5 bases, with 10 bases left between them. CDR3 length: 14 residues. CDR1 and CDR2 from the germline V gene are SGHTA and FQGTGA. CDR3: CASSLSGPGDTQYF. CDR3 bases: TGTGCCAGCAGCTTAAGTGGGCCGGGAGATACGCAGTATTTT.

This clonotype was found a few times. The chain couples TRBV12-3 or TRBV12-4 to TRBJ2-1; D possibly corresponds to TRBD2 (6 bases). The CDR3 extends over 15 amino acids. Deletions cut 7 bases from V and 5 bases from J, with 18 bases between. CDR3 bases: TGTGCCAGCACCCCTTGGGGGGAGTGGGACAATGAGCAGTTCTTC. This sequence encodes CASTPWGEWDNEQFF.

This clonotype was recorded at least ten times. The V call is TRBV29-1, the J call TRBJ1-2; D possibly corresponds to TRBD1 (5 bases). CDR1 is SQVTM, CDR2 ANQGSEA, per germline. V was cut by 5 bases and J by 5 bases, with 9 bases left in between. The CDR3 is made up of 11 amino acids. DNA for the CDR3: TGCAGCGTTTTCGAGGGGTATGGCTACACCTTC. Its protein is CSVFEGYGYTF. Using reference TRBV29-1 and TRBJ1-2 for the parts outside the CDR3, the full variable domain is SAVISQKPSRDICQRGTSLTIQCQVDSQVTMMFWYRQQPGQSLTLIATANQGSEATYESGFVIDKFPISRPNLTFSTLTVSNMSPEDSSIYLCSVFEGYGYTFGSGTRLTVV.

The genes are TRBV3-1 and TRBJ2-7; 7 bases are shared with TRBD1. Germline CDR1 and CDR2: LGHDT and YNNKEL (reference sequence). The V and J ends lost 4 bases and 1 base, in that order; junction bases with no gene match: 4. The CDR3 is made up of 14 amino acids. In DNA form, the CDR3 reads TGTGCCAGCAGCCGCGGACAGGTGTCCTACGAGCAGTACTTC. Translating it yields CASSRGQVSYEQYF.

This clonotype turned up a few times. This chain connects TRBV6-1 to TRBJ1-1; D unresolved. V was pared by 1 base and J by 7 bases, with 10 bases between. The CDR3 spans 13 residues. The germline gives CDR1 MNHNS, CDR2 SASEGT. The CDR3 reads CASSEGRQSEAFF. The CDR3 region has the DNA TGTGCCAGCAGTGAAGGTCGTCAGAGTGAAGCTTTCTTT.

The CDR3 loop reads CSAPETGANYGYTF. CDR3 DNA sequence: TGCAGTGCACCGGAGACAGGCGCTAACTATGGCTACACCTTC. The chain is built from TRBV20-1 and TRBJ1-2; possible D gene TRBD1, 6 bases. This CDR3 region has 14 residues. Trimming removed 6 bases at V and 0 bases at J, with 14 bases between. Germline V gene data show CDR1 as DFQATT and CDR2 as SNEGSKA (reference sequence).

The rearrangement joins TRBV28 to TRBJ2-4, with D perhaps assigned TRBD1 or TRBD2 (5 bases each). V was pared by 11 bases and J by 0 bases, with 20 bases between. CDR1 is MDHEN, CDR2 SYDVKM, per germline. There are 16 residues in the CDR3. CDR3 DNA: TGTGCCCACAGTGCTTTGGGGGTCGTAGCCAAAAACATTCAGTACTTC. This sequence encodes CAHSALGVVAKNIQYF.

CDR3 bases: TGTGCCAGCAGCTTAGGGCTAGCGGGGCCGGTGCGGGAGCTGTTTTTT. It codes for CASSLGLAGPVRELFF. The rearrangement links TRBV7-2 to TRBJ2-2; 9 positions match TRBD2. The V gene end was trimmed by 1 base and the J gene end by 9 bases; junction bases not matched to a gene: 9. CDR3 length: 16 residues. Germline V lookup: CDR1 SGHTA, CDR2 FQGNSA.

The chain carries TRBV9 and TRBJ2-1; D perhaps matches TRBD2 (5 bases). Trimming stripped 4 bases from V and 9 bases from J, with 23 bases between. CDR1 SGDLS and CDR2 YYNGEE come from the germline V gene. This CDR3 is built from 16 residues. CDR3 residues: CASSPSDFSTVGEQFF. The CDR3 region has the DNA TGTGCCAGCAGCCCATCGGACTTTTCAACCGTTGGTGAGCAGTTCTTC. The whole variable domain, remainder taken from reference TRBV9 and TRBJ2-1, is DSGVTQTPKHLITATGQRVTLRCSPRSGDLSVYWYQQSLDQGLQFLIQYYNGEERAKGNILERFSAQQFPDLHSELNLSSLELGDSALYFCASSPSDFSTVGEQFFGPGTRLTVL.

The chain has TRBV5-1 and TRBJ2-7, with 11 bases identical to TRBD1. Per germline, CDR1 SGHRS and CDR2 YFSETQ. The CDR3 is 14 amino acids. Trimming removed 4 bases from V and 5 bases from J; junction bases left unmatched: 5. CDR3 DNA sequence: TGCGCCAGCAGCATAGGACAGGGGGCAGACGAGCAGTACTTC. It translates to CASSIGQGADEQYF.

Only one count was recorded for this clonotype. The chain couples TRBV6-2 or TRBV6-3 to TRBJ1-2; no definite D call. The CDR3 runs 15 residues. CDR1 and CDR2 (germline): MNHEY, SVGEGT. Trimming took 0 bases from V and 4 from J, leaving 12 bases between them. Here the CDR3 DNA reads TGTGCCAGCAGTTACTCGAGGGATCGGAGCTATGGCTACACCTTC. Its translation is CASSYSRDRSYGYTF.

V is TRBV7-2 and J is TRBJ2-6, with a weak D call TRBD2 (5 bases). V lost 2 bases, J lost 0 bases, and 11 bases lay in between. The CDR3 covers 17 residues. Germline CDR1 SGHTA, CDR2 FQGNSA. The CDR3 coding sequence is TGTGCCAGCAGCTTATTATCCACTAGCTCTGGGGCCAACGTCCTGACTTTC. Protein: CASSLLSTSSGANVLTF.

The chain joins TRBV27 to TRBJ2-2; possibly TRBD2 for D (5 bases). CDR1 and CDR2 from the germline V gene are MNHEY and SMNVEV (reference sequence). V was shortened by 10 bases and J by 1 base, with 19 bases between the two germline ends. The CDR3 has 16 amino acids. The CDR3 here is CATRSDRTWNTGELFF. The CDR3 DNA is TGTGCCACGCGTTCGGATCGGACTTGGAACACCGGGGAGCTGTTTTTT.

The CDR3 reads CASSQERRQPQHF. The CDR3 DNA reads as TGCGCCAGCAGCCAAGAGAGAAGACAGCCCCAGCATTTT. This chain connects TRBV4-3 to TRBJ1-5; no firm D call. This CDR3 is built from 13 residues. Germline assignment: CDR1 LGHNA and CDR2 YSLEER. Trimming pared 0 bases from V and 7 bases from J, leaving 7 bases between.

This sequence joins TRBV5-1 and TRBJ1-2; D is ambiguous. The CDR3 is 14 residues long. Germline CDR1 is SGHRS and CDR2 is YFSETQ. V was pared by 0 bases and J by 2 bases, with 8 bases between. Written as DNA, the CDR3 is TGCGCCAGCAGCTTGGACAAGGCCAACTATGGCTACACCTTC. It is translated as CASSLDKANYGYTF.

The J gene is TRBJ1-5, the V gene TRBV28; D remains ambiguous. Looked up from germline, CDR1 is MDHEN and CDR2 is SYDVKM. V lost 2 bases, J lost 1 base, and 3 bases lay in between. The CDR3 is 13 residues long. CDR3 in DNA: TGTGCCAGCAGTTTACTGAGCAATCAGCCCCAGCATTTT. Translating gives CASSLLSNQPQHF.

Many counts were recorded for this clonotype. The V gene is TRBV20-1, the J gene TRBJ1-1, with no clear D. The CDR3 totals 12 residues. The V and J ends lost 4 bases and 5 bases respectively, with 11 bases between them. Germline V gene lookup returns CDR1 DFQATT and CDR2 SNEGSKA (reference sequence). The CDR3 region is CSANKFGTEAFF. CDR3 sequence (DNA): TGCAGTGCTAACAAGTTCGGGACTGAAGCTTTCTTT.

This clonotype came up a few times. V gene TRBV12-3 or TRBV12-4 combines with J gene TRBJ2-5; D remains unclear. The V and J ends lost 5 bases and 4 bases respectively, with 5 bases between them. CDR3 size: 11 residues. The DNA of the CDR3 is TGTGCCAGCAGTCGCGCAGAGACCCAGTACTTC. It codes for CASSRAETQYF.

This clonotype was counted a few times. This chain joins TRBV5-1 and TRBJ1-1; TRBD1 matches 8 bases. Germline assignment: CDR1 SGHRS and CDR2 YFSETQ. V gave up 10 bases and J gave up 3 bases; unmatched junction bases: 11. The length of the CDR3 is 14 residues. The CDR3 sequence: CASRFTTGDTEAFF. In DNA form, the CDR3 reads TGCGCCTCGCGCTTTACGACAGGGGACACTGAAGCTTTCTTT.

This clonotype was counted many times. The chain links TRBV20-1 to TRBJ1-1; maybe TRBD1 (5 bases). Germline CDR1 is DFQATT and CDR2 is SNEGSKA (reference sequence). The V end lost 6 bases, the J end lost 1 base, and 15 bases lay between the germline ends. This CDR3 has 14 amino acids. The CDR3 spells CSAPVGLKNTEAFF. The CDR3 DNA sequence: TGCAGTGCCCCCGTGGGGCTGAAGAACACTGAAGCTTTCTTT.

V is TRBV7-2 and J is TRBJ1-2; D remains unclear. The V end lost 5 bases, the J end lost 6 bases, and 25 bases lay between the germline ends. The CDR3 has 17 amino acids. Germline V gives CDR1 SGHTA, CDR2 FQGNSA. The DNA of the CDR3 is TGTGCCAGCAGCCTTAGGTGGGCCAGGTGGAATTTGAATGGCTACACCTTC. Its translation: CASSLRWARWNLNGYTF.

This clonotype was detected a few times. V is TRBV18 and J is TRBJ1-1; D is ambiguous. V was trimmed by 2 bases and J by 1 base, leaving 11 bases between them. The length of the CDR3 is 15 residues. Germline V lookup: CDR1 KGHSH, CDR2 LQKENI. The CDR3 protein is CASSPVGRGNTEAFF. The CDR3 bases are TGTGCCAGCTCACCAGTGGGGAGAGGGAACACTGAAGCTTTCTTT.